This record concerns one T cell receptor (beta chain) sequence. The antigen remains unidentified. The CDR3 contains 11 residues. V was clipped by 8 bases and J by 7 bases, with 11 bases between them. Germline V gene lookup returns CDR1 MNHEY and CDR2 SVGAGI. Isolation of CD4+ and CD8+ T cells from PBMCs was achieved by sorting. The data derive from a study of CD8+ T cells in alopecia areata. Overall study findings and caveats: Affected lesional scalp, above all in alopecia totalis/universalis, was more clonal than normal scalp. The study found TCR sharing across patients less clear than in mice, possibly for HLA reasons.

Extracted RNA was reverse transcribed into cDNA, the sequencing template. Here immunoSEQ multiplex PCR was the method, and the copy in TCRdb shows in-frame clones only, minus some. The sample contains about 120,000 clones, approximately 60% of which appear only once. The sequence derives from a human donor in good health. Sequences were obtained from CD4+ T cells sorted from blood. The chain combines TRBV6-5 with TRBJ1-2; D uncertain. The CDR3 is CASQQRVGYTF. Here the CDR3 DNA reads TGTGCCAGCCAACAGAGAGTTGGCTACACCTTC.